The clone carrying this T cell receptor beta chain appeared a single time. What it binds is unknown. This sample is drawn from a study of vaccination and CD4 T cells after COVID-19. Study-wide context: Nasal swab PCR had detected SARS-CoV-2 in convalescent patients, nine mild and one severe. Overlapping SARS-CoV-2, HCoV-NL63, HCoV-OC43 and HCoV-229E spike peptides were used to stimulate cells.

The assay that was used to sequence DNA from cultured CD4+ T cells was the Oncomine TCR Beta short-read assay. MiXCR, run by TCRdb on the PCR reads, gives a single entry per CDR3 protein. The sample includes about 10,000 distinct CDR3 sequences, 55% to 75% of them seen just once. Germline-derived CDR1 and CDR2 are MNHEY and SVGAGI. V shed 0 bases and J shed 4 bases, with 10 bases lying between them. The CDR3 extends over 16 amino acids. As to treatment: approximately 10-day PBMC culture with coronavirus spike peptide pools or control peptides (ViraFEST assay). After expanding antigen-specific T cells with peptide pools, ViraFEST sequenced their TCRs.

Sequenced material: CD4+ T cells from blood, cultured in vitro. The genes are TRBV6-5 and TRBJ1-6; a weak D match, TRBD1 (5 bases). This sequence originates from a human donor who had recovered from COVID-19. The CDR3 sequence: CASSYSRTSYNSPLHF. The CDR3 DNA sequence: TGTGCCAGCAGTTACTCTAGGACAAGTTATAATTCACCCCTCCACTTT.